This TCR beta chain was recovered during a study of beta chain features in type 1 diabetes (dated by TCRdb to 2016 to 2019). In the study overall: Mean age, gender distribution, total cell number and subset yield did not differ between patients and healthy donors. A total of 85 million to 140 million sorted cells were examined across all samples, and the number of cells per subset was strongly correlated with RNA yield. In the study, recently diagnosed type 1 diabetes patients and matched healthy donors were compared on the TCRB repertoires of their sorted circulating CD4+ T cell subsets. Regulatory and stem cell-like memory subsets were obtained from only 8 patients and roughly 8 healthy donors, while naive and central memory subsets were obtained from all 30 or so donors.

All of the isolated RNA was reverse transcribed with the High Capacity cDNA Reverse Transcription Kit, so expressed TCRB transcripts were sequenced. Deep immunoSEQ sequencing was applied to naive, central memory and regulatory T cell samples, giving an average of about 3.7 million total reads per sample. After sorted cells were lysed in RLT buffer, RNA was extracted with DNase-treated RNeasy Micro or Mini kits, with the choice depending on cell number. Each cell subset was processed separately to prevent cross-contamination, with patient and healthy donor samples processed together. TCRB sequences were amplified from cDNA with the immunoSEQ multiplex PCR, producing 87-bp fragments spanning the CDR3 region. The amplicons were sequenced using the Illumina HiSeq platform. Per the source publication's procedure: PCR bias was computationally corrected using synthetic template baselines, reads within Hamming distance 2 were collapsed, and singletons that could not be merged were discarded. Reads were aligned to IMGT to assign V, D and J genes, CDR3 length, and insertions or deletions at six rearrangement sites. Within each subset, clonotype counts were normalized to the number of sorted cells before true diversity and Gini coefficients were calculated with the tcR R package. The overlap coefficient, calculated on TCRB nucleotide sequences, was used to quantify repertoire sharing. Not all clones reach the TCRdb copy of this immuneACCESS table, which keeps in-frame sequences only. Checked studies attribute under half of the gap to unresolved V genes and leave the rest unexplained. That table furnishes V, J and clone size, whereas the DNA furnished D and trimming. In all, the sample holds some 350,000 clones, and around a tenth of those were seen once. In total, the top ten clones hold roughly 0.54% of the sample.

In its sample, this clone was seen many times. The antigen it recognizes is unknown. Within one base of it there is no much larger clone, and no base qualities were kept. The investigation overall reported the following: PCR may preferentially amplify shorter templates, but because patient and control samples were amplified and corrected together, any resulting skew would affect both groups equally. In all four CD4+ subsets, TCRB CDR3 length was moderately but significantly shorter in type 1 diabetes patients. Naive, central memory and regulatory TCRB repertoires appeared more similar among patients than among healthy donors. Because the HLA sub-analyses included only small numbers of individuals, any influence of HLA type on TCRB rearrangement was left unresolved. Because cDNA was sequenced instead of genomic DNA, activated cells with high expression could be over-represented, although the groups did not differ in activation or CD3 levels. At VDJ recombination sites, patients with type 1 diabetes made fewer insertions and deleted more nucleotides, a pattern implying thymic rearrangement abnormalities.

CDR1 and CDR2 are drawn from the germline V gene: SGHDN, FVKESK. A distance of 8 bases separates the germline ends of V and J, which lose 3 bases and 2 bases respectively. The CDR3, from cysteine to phenylalanine, totals 14 residues. Only the CDR3 portion is preserved as DNA: 42 bases, with reading frame beginning at the first base. A single peripheral blood draw of roughly 0.11 L on average was collected from each donor into heparinised tubes. Naive, central memory, regulatory and stem cell-like memory CD4+ T cells were sorted on a BD FACSAria II using a panel including CD45RO, CCR7, CD25, CD127, CD95 and CD27. All sorted populations exceeded 95% purity. PBMCs were isolated right away by Lymphoprep density gradient centrifugation and were stained directly, without culture. To minimize batch effects, samples were stained and sorted in pairs, one healthy donor with one patient per experiment.

The source is a man aged 25 to 45 with type 1 diabetes. Sequenced input: central memory CD4+ T cells from blood. The rearranged chain carries TRBV14 and TRBJ2-1; the D element could tentatively be TRBD1 or TRBD2, as 5 bases agree for each. The CDR3 reads CASSQRGAYNEQFF. The nucleotide sequence is TGTGCCAGCAGCCAGCGAGGGGCCTACAATGAGCAGTTCTTC.